Each of the 3 T cell receptor beta chains below was sequenced from the same sample in a study of T cells in Graves' hyperthyroidism and ophthalmopathy. RNA transcripts were the template for amplifying TCR beta CDR3 regions. Primed by the HTBI set, a first-round RT-PCR was run on the TCR CDR3. MiXCR, applied by TCRdb to the multiplex PCR reads, yields one record per CDR3 protein. The sample shows approximately 480,000 distinct CDR3 sequences, around 21% of them seen only once. The source material was blood. These receptors were collected from a man aged 18 to 29 with Graves' hyperthyroidism.

The rearrangement uses TRBV6-5 and TRBJ2-7; the match to TRBD2 covers 12 bases. CDR3 length: 16 amino acids. Germline-derived CDR1 and CDR2 are MNHEY and SVGAGI. V lost 4 bases and J lost 4; bases outside the gene matches: 8. The CDR3: CASSSVGLAGGYEQYF. The CDR3 nucleotides read TGTGCCAGCAGTTCCGTCGGGCTAGCGGGAGGGTACGAGCAGTACTTC.

This clonotype was counted many times. It may be a read error: a sequence one base away is much more abundant. The CDR3 DNA reads TGTGCCAGCAGTTTCGGGGGGCTCTACGAGCAGTACTTC. Translating it yields CASSFGGLYEQYF. The gene calls are TRBV12-3 or TRBV12-4 and TRBJ2-7; D is possibly TRBD2 (7 bases). The CDR3 is 13 residues long. Between the trimmed V and J ends, which lost 3 bases and 3 bases, there was a span of 9 bases.

This clonotype has a count of ten or more. The chain recombines TRBV29-1 with TRBJ1-2, with D possibly matching TRBD1 (6 bases). The V end was cut by 2 bases, the J end by 8 bases, with 15 bases between. Germline loops: CDR1 SQVTM, CDR2 ANQGSEA. This CDR3 is built from 13 residues. CDR3 amino acids: CSVELGTRGGYTF. The DNA of the CDR3 is TGCAGCGTTGAATTGGGGACACGAGGCGGCTACACCTTC.